A single T cell receptor beta chain is shown here with its context. Its antigen is unknown. Base qualities are not at hand, and no much larger clone is one base apart. RNA was extracted using the RNeasy kit, and roughly 0.5 to 1 microgram was reverse transcribed with random hexamers. TCR beta CDR3 regions were amplified with the immunoSEQ multiplex PCR assay covering 54 Vbeta and 13 Jbeta segments. Bias from PCR amplification was corrected by using a synthetic template baseline for primer optimization and for computational correction. The authors' analysis ran thus. Only productive sequences were kept, with reads annotated to V, D and J genes according to IMGT and analyzed in immunoSEQ Analyzer. To calculate clonality, Shannon entropy was normalized by log2 of the number of productive unique sequences and then subtracted from one. For each patient and control, public and private clones were evaluated within the 100 most prevalent clones. Clones were defined as Susac-specific if absent from the healthy and MS cohorts, from approximately 1,100 published viral clones and from other ImmuneACCESS disease sequences. TCRdb reprocessing: public reads trimmed at Q25 with fastp, clones called with MiXCR, in-frame beta chains kept. CDR3 protein duplicates are merged, each entry listing the most common genes and DNA. V and J calls and clone size were set by TCRdb, not the authors. This sample gives about 400,000 distinct CDR3 sequences in total; approximately 85% of them show up just once. 0.12% of the sample comes from the top ten.

These data are taken from a study of CD8 T cells in Susac syndrome (dated by TCRdb to about 2019). About the full investigation: The study used repertoire sequencing to test whether antigen drove CD8+ T cell activation and differentiation in Susac syndrome. The study compared CD8+ T cell repertoire clonality among 12 healthy donors, about 14 Susac syndrome patients and roughly 16 multiple sclerosis patients.

Peripheral blood CD8+ and CD4+ T cells from healthy donors, Susac syndrome patients and multiple sclerosis patients were profiled by high-throughput TCR beta sequencing. The multiple sclerosis controls were treatment-naive patients who had stable or active relapsing-remitting disease and met the revised McDonald criteria. Bulk CD8+ and CD4+ T cells were purified by magnetic negative isolation, while CD8+ TEMRA cells were enriched using FACS. Blood was collected in EDTA tubes and processed within 24 hours, with PBMCs isolated through density gradient centrifugation. PBMCs intended for TCR sequencing were cryopreserved in liquid nitrogen and thawed later in a water bath at 37 degrees C. The sorted or isolated CD4+, CD8+ and CD8+ TEMRA cells reached a purity of at least 90%. The CDR3 starts with the cysteine, ends with the phenylalanine, and has 14 residues. This entry keeps only the CDR3 DNA: 42 bases, framed from base 1. From the germline V gene (reference sequence), CDR1 is MNHEY and CDR2 is SMNVEV. V gives up 5 bases and J gives up 1 base, and the segment between their germline ends measures 6 bases.

On the study overall, not on this receptor specifically: The TCR sequencing and HLA analysis was acknowledged to have included a relatively small number of individuals.

Here the chain combines TRBV27 and TRBJ2-6, with the identity of the D gene unclear. Input material: CD8+ T cells from PBMCs. The TCR comes from a human donor with multiple sclerosis. CDR3 region: CASSHSSGANVLTF. The nucleotides read TGTGCCAGCAGTCACTCGTCTGGGGCCAACGTCCTGACTTTC.